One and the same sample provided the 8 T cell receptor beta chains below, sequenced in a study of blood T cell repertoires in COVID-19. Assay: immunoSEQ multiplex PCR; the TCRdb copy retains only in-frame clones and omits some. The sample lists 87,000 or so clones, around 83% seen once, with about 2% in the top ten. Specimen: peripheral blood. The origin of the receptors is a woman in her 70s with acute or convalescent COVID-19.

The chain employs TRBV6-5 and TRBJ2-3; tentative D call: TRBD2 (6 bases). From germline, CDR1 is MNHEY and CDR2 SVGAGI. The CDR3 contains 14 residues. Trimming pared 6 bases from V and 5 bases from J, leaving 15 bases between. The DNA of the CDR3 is TGTGCCAGCAGGCGGCCTAGCGAGTTAGATACGCAGTATTTT. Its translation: CASRRPSELDTQYF.

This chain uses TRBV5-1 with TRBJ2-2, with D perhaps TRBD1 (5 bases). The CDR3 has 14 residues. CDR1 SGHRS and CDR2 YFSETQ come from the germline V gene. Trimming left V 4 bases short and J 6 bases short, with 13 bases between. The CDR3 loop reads CASSLQGYPGELFF. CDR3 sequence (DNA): TGCGCCAGCAGCCTTCAGGGTTACCCCGGGGAGCTGTTTTTT.

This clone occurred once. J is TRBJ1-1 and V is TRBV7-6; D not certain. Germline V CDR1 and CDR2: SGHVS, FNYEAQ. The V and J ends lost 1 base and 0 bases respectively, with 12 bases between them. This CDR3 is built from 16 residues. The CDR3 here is CASSLGPGQVNTEAFF. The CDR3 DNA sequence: TGTGCCAGCAGCTTAGGTCCCGGTCAGGTGAACACTGAAGCTTTCTTT.

CDR3: CASSFSDRDGYTF. Written as DNA, the CDR3 is TGTGCCAGCAGCTTCAGTGACAGGGATGGCTACACCTTC. The J gene is TRBJ1-2, the V gene TRBV7-9, with 7 bases aligning to TRBD1. V lost 3 bases, J lost 6 bases, and 4 bases stayed unmatched. The germline CDR1 and CDR2 sequences are SEHNR and FQNEAQ (reference sequence). The CDR3 loop spans 13 amino acids.

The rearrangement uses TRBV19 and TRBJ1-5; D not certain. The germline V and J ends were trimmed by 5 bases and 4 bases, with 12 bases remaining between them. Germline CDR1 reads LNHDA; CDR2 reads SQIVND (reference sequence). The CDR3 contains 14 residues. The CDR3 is CASSSLLVNQPQHF. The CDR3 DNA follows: TGTGCCAGTAGTTCCCTACTGGTTAATCAGCCCCAGCATTTT.

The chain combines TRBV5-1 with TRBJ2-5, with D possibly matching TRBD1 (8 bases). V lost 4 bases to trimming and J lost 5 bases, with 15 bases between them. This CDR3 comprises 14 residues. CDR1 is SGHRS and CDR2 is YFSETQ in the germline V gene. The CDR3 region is CASSKGQGGETQYF. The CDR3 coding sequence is TGCGCCAGCAGCAAAGGACAGGGAGGGGAGACCCAGTACTTC.

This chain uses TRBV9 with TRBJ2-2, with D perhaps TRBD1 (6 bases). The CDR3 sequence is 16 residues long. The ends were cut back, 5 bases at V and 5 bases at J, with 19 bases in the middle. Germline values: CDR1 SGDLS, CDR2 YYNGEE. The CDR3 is CASSGDIKLLTGELFF. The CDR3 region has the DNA TGTGCCAGCAGTGGGGACATCAAGCTGTTAACCGGGGAGCTGTTTTTT.

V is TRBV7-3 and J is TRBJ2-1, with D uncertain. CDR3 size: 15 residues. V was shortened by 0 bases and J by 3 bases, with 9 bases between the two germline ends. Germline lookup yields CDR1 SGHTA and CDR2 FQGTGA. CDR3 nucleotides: TGTGCCAGCAGCTTAACCCGCGAGGACTACAATGAGCAGTTCTTC. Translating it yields CASSLTREDYNEQFF.